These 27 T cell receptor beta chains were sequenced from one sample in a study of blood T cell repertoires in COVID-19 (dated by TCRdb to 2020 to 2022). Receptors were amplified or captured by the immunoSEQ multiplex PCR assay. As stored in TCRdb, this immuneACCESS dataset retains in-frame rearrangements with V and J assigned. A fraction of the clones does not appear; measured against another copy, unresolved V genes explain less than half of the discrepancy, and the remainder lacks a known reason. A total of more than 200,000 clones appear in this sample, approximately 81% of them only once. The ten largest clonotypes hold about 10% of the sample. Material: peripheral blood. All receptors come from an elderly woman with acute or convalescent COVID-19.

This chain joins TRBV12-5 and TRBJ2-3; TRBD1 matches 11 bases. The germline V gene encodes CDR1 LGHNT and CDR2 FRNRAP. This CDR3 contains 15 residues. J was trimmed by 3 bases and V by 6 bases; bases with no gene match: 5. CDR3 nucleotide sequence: TGTGCTAGTGGACACGGGACAGGGGGTACAGATACGCAGTATTTT. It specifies CASGHGTGGTDTQYF.

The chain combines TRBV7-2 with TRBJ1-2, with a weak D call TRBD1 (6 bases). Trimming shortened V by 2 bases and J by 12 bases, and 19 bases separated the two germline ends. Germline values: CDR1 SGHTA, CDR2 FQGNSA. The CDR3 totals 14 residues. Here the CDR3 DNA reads TGTGCCAGCAGCTTACGGGGGGGCAGGGAAGGACACACCTTC. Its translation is CASSLRGGREGHTF.

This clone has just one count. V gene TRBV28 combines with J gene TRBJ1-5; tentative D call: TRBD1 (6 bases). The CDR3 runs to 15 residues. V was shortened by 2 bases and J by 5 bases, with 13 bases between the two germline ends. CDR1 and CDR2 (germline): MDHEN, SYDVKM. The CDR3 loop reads CASSLTPGVYQPQHF. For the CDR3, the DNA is TGTGCCAGCAGTTTAACCCCAGGGGTGTATCAGCCCCAGCATTTT.

CDR3 protein: CASSQAVEGYTF. In DNA, the CDR3 is TGTGCCAGCAGCCAAGCTGTAGAGGGCTACACCTTC. V gene TRBV3-1 (or the pseudogene TRBV3-2) combines with J gene TRBJ1-2, with D unclear. V lost 1 base to trimming and J lost 8 bases, with 8 bases between them. Germline V gene data show CDR1 as LGHDT and CDR2 as YNNKEL (reference sequence). The CDR3 covers 12 residues.

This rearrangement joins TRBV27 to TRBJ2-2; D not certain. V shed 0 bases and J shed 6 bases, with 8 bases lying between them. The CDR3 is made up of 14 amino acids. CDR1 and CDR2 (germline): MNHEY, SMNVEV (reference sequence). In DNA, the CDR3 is TGTGCCAGCAGTTTATCGACACTTCCCGGGGAGCTGTTTTTT. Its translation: CASSLSTLPGELFF.

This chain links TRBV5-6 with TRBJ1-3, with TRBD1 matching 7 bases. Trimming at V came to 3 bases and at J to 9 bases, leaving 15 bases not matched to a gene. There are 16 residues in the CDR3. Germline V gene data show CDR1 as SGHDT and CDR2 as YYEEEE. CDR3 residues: CASSWGTAGFRGTIYF. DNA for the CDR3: TGTGCCAGCAGCTGGGGGACAGCCGGATTTCGAGGCACCATATATTTT. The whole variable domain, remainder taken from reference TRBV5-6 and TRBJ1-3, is DAGVTQSPTHLIKTRGQQVTLRCSPKSGHDTVSWYQQALGQGPQFIFQYYEEEERQRGNFPDRFSGHQFPNYSSELNVNALLLGDSALYLCASSWGTAGFRGTIYFGEGSWLTVV.

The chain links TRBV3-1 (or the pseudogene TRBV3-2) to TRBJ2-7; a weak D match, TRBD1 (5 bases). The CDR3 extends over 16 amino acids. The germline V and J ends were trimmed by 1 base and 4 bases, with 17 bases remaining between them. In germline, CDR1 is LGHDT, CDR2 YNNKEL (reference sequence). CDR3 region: CASSQAGRPIEYEQYF. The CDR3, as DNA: TGTGCCAGCAGCCAAGCAGGGCGACCGATCGAATACGAGCAGTACTTC.

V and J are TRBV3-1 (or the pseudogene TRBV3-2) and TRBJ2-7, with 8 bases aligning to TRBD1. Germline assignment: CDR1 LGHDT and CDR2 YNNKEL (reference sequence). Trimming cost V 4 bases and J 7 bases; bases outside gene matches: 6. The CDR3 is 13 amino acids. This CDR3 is CASSRQGAGEQYF. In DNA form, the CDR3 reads TGTGCCAGCAGCCGTCAGGGGGCGGGTGAGCAGTACTTC.

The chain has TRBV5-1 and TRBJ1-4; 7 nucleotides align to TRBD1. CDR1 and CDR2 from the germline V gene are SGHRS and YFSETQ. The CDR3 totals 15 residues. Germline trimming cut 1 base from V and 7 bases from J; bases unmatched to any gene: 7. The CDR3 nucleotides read TGCGCCAGCAGCTTGTCGGCAGGGGGAGGTGAAAAACTGTTTTTT. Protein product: CASSLSAGGGEKLFF.

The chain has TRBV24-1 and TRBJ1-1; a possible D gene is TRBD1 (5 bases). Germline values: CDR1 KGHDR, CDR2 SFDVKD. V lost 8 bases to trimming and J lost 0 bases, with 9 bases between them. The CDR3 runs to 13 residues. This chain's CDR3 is CATKNRMNTEAFF. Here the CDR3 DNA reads TGTGCCACCAAGAACAGGATGAACACTGAAGCTTTCTTT.

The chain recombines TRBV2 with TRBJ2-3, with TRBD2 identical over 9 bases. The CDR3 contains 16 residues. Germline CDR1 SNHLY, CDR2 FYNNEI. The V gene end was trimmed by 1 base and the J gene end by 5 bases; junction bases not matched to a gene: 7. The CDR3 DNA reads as TGTGCCAGCAGTGAAGGAGGCGGGAGGGCCGTAGATACGCAGTATTTT. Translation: CASSEGGGRAVDTQYF.

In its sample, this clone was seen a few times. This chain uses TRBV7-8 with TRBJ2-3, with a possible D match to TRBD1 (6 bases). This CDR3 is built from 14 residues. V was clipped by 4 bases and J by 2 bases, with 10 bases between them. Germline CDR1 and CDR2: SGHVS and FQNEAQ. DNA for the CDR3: TGTGCCAGCAGCTGGACAGAGAACACAGATACGCAGTATTTT. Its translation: CASSWTENTDTQYF.

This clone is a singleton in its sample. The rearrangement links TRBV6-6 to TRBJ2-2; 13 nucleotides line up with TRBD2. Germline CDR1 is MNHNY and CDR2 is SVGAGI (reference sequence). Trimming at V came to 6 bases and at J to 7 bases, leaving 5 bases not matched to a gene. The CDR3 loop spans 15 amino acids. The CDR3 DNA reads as TGTGCCAGCAGAACTAGCGGGGGGGCCGTCGGGGAGCTGTTTTTT. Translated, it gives CASRTSGGAVGELFF.

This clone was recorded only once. CDR3 sequence reads: CASSRQGGCNQPQHF. CDR3 sequence (DNA): TGCGCCAGCAGTCGCCAAGGGGGCTGCAATCAGCCCCAGCATTTT. The chain recombines TRBV23-1 with TRBJ1-5; 7 bases are a match to TRBD1. TRBV23-1 has ORF status, its function being uncertain. V was clipped by 4 bases and J by 2 bases; unmatched bases: 5. CDR3 length: 15 residues.

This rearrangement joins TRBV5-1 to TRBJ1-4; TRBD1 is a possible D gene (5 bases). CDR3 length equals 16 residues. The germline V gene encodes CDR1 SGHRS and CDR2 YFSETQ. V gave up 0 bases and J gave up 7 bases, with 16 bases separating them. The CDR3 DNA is TGCGCCAGCAGCTTGGCCCCGGGGGAAGGTTCTGAAAAACTGTTTTTT. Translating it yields CASSLAPGEGSEKLFF. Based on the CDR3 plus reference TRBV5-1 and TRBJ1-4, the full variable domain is KAGVTQTPRYLIKTRGQQVTLSCSPISGHRSVSWYQQTPGQGLQFLFEYFSETQRNKGNFPGRFSGRQFSNSRSEMNVSTLELGDSALYLCASSLAPGEGSEKLFFGSGTQLSVL.

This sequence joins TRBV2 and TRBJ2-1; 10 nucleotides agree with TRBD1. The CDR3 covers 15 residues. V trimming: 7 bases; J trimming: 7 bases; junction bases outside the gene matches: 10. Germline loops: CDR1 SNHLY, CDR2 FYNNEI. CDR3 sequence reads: CASTFPGQGRNEQFF. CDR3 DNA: TGTGCCAGCACCTTCCCGGGACAGGGGCGTAATGAGCAGTTCTTC.

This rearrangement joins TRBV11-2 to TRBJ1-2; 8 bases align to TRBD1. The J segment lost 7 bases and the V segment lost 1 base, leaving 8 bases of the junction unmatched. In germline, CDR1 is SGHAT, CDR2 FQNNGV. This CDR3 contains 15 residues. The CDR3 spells CASSLGPGGSRGYTF. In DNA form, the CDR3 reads TGTGCCAGCAGCTTAGGTCCAGGGGGCAGTCGTGGCTACACCTTC.

CDR3 region: CASSGFPGQGGTDTQYF. The CDR3 DNA follows: TGTGCCAGCTCTGGATTCCCGGGACAGGGGGGCACAGATACGCAGTATTTT. V gene TRBV18 combines with J gene TRBJ2-3; 11 bases map to TRBD1. CDR1 is KGHSH and CDR2 is LQKENI in the germline V gene. V was clipped by 6 bases and J by 1 base; unmatched bases: 9. The CDR3 is 17 residues long.

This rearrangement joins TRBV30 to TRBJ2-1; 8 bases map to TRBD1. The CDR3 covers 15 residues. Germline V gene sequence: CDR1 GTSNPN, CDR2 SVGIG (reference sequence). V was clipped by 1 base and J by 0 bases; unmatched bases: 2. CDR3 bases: TGTGCCTGGAGTGGGACAGGGTCCTCCTACAATGAGCAGTTCTTC. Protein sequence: CAWSGTGSSYNEQFF. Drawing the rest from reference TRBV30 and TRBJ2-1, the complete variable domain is SQTIHQWPATLVQPVGSPLSLECTVEGTSNPNLYWYRQAAGRGLQLLFYSVGIGQISSEVPQNLSASRPQDRQFILSSKKLLLSDSGFYLCAWSGTGSSYNEQFFGPGTRLTVL.

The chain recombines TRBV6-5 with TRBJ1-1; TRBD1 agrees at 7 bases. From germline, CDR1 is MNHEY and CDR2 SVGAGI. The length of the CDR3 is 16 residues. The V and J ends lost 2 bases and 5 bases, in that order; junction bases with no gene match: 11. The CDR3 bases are TGTGCCAGCAGTTACCCGAGGGGGCCTGGGGGTACTGAAGCTTTCTTT. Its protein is CASSYPRGPGGTEAFF.

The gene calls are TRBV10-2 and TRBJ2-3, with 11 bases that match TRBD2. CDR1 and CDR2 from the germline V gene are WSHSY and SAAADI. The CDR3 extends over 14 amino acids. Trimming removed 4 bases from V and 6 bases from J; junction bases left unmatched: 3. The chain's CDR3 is CASSAASGRDTQYF. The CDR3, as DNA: TGCGCCAGCAGTGCGGCTAGCGGGAGGGATACGCAGTATTTT.

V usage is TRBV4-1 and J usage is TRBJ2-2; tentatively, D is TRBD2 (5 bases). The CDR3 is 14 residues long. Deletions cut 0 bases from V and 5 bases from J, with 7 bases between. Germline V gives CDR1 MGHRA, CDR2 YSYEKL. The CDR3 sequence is CASSQEGLTGELFF. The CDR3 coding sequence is TGCGCCAGCAGCCAAGAAGGACTTACCGGGGAGCTGTTTTTT.

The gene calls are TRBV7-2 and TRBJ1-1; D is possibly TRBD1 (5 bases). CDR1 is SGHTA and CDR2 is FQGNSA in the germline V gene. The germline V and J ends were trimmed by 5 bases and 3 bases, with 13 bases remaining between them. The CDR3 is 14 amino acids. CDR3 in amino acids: CASSPAGTHTEAFF. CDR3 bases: TGTGCCAGCAGCCCCGCGGGGACTCACACTGAAGCTTTCTTT.

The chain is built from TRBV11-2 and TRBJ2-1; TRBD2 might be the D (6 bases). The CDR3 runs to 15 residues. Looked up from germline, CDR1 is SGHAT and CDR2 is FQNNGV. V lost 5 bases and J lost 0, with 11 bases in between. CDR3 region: CASSGGESSYNEQFF. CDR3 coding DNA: TGTGCCAGCAGCGGCGGGGAGAGCTCCTACAATGAGCAGTTCTTC.

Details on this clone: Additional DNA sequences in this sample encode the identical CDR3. The CDR3, as DNA: TGTGCCTGGAGTGTGGGGACAGGAGGCACAGATACGCAGTATTTT. It translates to CAWSVGTGGTDTQYF. The V call is TRBV30, the J call TRBJ2-3; the match to TRBD1 covers 8 bases. The V gene end was trimmed by 0 bases and the J gene end by 1 base; junction bases not matched to a gene: 3. This CDR3 has 15 residues. CDR1 is GTSNPN and CDR2 is SVGIG in the germline V gene (reference sequence).

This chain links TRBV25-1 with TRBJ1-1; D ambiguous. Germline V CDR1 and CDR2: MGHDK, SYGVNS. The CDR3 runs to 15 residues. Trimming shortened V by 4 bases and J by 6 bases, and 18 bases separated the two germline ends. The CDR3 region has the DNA TGTGCCAGCAGTGGTGTAAGACAATTGACGGCTGAAGCTTTCTTT. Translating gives CASSGVRQLTAEAFF.

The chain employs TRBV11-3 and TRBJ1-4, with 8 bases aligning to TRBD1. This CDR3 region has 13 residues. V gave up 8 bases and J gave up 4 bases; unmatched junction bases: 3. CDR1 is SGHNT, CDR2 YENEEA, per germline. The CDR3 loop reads CASARGLNEKLFF. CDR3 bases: TGTGCCAGCGCCAGGGGGCTTAATGAAAAACTGTTTTTT.